Detailed here is one T cell receptor (beta chain). No antigen is known for it. Specified treatment: oral pan-JAK inhibitor, 5-10 mg twice daily. This sample is part of a study of CD8+ T cells in alopecia areata. Whole-study context: Disease severity was quantified as SALT score of affected scalp area. Overall study findings and caveats: Many of the expanded lesional clones endured in scalp and blood while on tofacitinib.

This CDR3 spans 13 amino acids. The germline V gene has CDR1 SGHTA and CDR2 FQGTGA. V gave up 5 bases and J gave up 1 base, with 5 bases separating them. Extracted RNA was reverse transcribed, and the resulting cDNA served as sequencing template. The protocol was immunoSEQ multiplex PCR, while the TCRdb copy is restricted to in-frame clones and leaves out a portion. The table shows under 200,000 clones, with around three fifths occurring only once. This chain connects TRBV7-3 to TRBJ2-2; the D is unclear. The sequence came from a human donor with alopecia areata. The source was CD4+ T cells sorted from blood, collected at week 4, from a patient treated with tofacitinib. The DNA for the CDR3 is TGTGCCAGCAGCCCGATGAACACCGGGGAGCTGTTTTTT. Translation gives CASSPMNTGELFF.